This record looks at one T cell receptor (beta chain) sequence and its context. These data originate in a study of blood T cell repertoires in COVID-19. In the study overall: The cDNA or gDNA used as material had been derived from T cells, B-cell-depleted T cells, or PBMCs.

Libraries were prepared by immunoSEQ multiplex PCR; TCRdb keeps only in-frame clonotypes and omits some of them. Of fewer than 65,000 clones in the sample, approximately 91% were seen once. Germline CDR1 is GTSNPN and CDR2 is SVGIG (reference sequence). The V segment lost 3 bases and the J segment 1 base; nucleotides outside the gene matches: 8. The CDR3 has 15 residues. The sequenced material came from peripheral blood. The receptor was derived from a woman aged 60 to 75 with active or convalescent COVID-19. The V call is TRBV30, the J call TRBJ2-7, with 8 bases identical to TRBD1. CDR3 loop: CAWRRWTGHSYEQYF. The CDR3 bases are TGTGCCTGGAGGAGATGGACAGGGCATTCCTACGAGCAGTACTTC.